The source of this TCR beta chain is a study of T cell changes during pregnancy in multiple sclerosis. Germline CDR1 and CDR2: SGHRS and YFSETQ. The CDR3 covers 16 residues. V was pared by 4 bases and J by 3 bases, with 5 bases of the junction left unmatched. Clones were sequenced by immunoSEQ multiplex PCR, and TCRdb holds only the in-frame ones, with some missing. The data show some 67,000 clones, under 95% seen once. This receptor was identified in a female donor with multiple sclerosis, enrolled in a pregnancy study. This chain connects TRBV5-1 to TRBJ2-1; 12 nucleotides line up with TRBD2. The sequenced sample was peripheral blood, obtained after pregnancy. This chain's CDR3 is CASSQRLAGDYNEQFF. In DNA, the CDR3 is TGCGCCAGCAGCCAACGACTAGCGGGAGACTACAATGAGCAGTTCTTC.